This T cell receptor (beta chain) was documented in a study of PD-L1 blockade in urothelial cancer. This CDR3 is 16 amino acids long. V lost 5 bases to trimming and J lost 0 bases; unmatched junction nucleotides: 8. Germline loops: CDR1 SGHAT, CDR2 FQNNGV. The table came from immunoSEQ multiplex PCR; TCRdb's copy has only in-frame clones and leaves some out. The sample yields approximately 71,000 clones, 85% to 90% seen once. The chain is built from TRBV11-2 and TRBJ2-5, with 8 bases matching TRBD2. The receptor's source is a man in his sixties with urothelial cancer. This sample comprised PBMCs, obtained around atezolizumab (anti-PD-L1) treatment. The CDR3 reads CASSEPGLDYQETQYF. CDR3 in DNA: TGTGCCAGCAGCGAACCGGGACTAGATTACCAAGAGACCCAGTACTTC.